The clone carrying this T cell receptor beta chain was detected ten times or more. TCRdb reprocessed the reads via MiXCR and lists one record per CDR3 protein. Seen here are about 490,000 distinct CDR3 sequences, about 17% observed once, and the top ten hold approximately 24%. V lost 7 bases and J lost 3, with 7 bases in between. Germline assignment: CDR1 MNHNY and CDR2 SVGAGI (reference sequence). CDR3 length: 12 amino acids. This sample is part of a study of T cell repertoires in cytomegalovirus infection. The receptor was derived from a human donor in good health (CMV status not recorded). Some clones in this sample may be carry-over from other donors' samples. The specimen sequenced was CD8+ T cells from PBMCs. The V call is TRBV6-6, the J call TRBJ1-3, with no clear D. CDR3 residues: CASTALGNTIYF. The CDR3 nucleotides are TGTGCCAGCACGGCTCTTGGAAACACCATATATTTT.